A single sample is the source of the 20 T cell receptor beta chains below, sequenced in a study of OX40 agonist ivuxolimab in advanced cancers. The table came from immunoSEQ multiplex PCR; TCRdb's copy has only in-frame clones and leaves some out. The sample consists of approximately 52,000 clones, 83% of them appearing once. The sample was CD4+ or CD8+ T cells sorted from blood, taken in a trial of the OX40 agonist ivuxolimab. These receptors all come from an adult with an advanced solid tumor such as melanoma, head and neck, liver or kidney cancer.

The chain couples TRBV5-6 to TRBJ2-7; TRBD2 aligns across 8 bases. With 1 base clipped from V and 2 bases from J, the junction kept 14 bases outside the gene matches. CDR1 is SGHDT, CDR2 YYEEEE, per germline. This CDR3 is 18 amino acids long. The CDR3 loop is CASSLLGRWRGEAYEQYF. The CDR3 DNA follows: TGTGCCAGCAGCTTGTTGGGGCGATGGCGGGGGGAAGCCTACGAGCAGTACTTC. The entire variable domain, with the rest obtained from reference TRBV5-6 and TRBJ2-7, is as follows: DAGVTQSPTHLIKTRGQQVTLRCSPKSGHDTVSWYQQALGQGPQFIFQYYEEEERQRGNFPDRFSGHQFPNYSSELNVNALLLGDSALYLCASSLLGRWRGEAYEQYFGPGTRLTVT.

V and J are TRBV19 and TRBJ1-5; D not certain. Germline CDR1 is LNHDA and CDR2 is SQIVND (reference sequence). Trimming shortened V by 3 bases and J by 0 bases, and 9 bases separated the two germline ends. The CDR3 has 15 residues. The DNA of the CDR3 is TGTGCCAGTAGTATGGGCACCCATAGCAATCAGCCCCAGCATTTT. The encoded protein is CASSMGTHSNQPQHF.

The rearrangement joins TRBV7-2 to TRBJ2-3, with 8 bases lining up with TRBD2. Trimming at V came to 4 bases and at J to 4 bases, leaving 7 bases not matched to a gene. CDR1 is SGHTA and CDR2 is FQGNSA in the germline V gene. The CDR3 is 15 amino acids. The CDR3 reads CASSWTGGLADTQYF. The CDR3 region has the DNA TGTGCCAGCAGCTGGACGGGGGGGCTTGCAGATACGCAGTATTTT.

The chain couples TRBV28 to TRBJ2-1; D is unclear. Trimming took 6 bases from V and 8 from J, leaving 8 bases between them. This CDR3 comprises 11 residues. Germline-derived CDR1 and CDR2 are MDHEN and SYDVKM. The CDR3 DNA is TGTGCCAGCAGCATACGGGATGAGCAGTTCTTC. It is translated as CASSIRDEQFF.

This clone was picked up a small number of times. This chain connects TRBV10-3 to TRBJ1-1; 8 bases are a match to TRBD1. This CDR3 has 13 amino acids. Germline values: CDR1 ENHRY, CDR2 SYGVKD. V lost 7 bases, J lost 1 base, and 2 bases stayed unmatched. The CDR3 here is CAITGQGNTEAFF. CDR3 nucleotides: TGTGCCATCACCGGACAGGGGAACACTGAAGCTTTCTTT.

This chain links TRBV6-5 with TRBJ2-7; 10 nucleotides align to TRBD1. Germline lookup yields CDR1 MNHEY and CDR2 SVGAGI. This CDR3 is 14 amino acids long. Trimming at V came to 4 bases and at J to 4 bases, leaving 4 bases not matched to a gene. As DNA, the CDR3 is TGTGCCAGCAGTTCCGGGACAGGGGTTTACGAGCAGTACTTC. This codes for CASSSGTGVYEQYF.

The chain links TRBV7-2 to TRBJ2-5; TRBD2 matches 16 bases. Trimming took 4 bases from V and 6 from J; bases not matched to a gene: 2. Germline CDR1 reads SGHTA; CDR2 reads FQGNSA. The CDR3 extends over 15 amino acids. The chain's CDR3 is CASSSGLAGGQTQYF. In DNA, the CDR3 is TGTGCCAGCAGCTCGGGACTAGCGGGGGGGCAGACCCAGTACTTC.

This chain connects TRBV6-5 to TRBJ1-3; D is unclear. The CDR3 is 15 amino acids. Trimming took 2 bases from V and 1 from J, leaving 9 bases between them. Germline lookup yields CDR1 MNHEY and CDR2 SVGAGI. CDR3 amino acids: CASSYQGSSGNTIYF. In DNA form, the CDR3 reads TGTGCCAGCAGTTACCAAGGGTCTTCTGGAAACACCATATATTTT.

The chain combines TRBV19 with TRBJ1-5; 9 bases line up with TRBD1. CDR3 length: 17 amino acids. The ends lost 4 bases at V and 3 bases at J; junction bases unmatched: 10. Germline CDR1 is LNHDA and CDR2 is SQIVND (reference sequence). The CDR3, as DNA: TGTGCCAGTAGTAAACAGGGGGCGCGAGGGCTCAATCAGCCCCAGCATTTT. Translating it yields CASSKQGARGLNQPQHF.

This clone was recorded once. The chain employs TRBV25-1 and TRBJ1-6, with D possibly TRBD1 on 6 matching bases. V was trimmed by 8 bases and J by 12 bases, leaving 17 bases between them. Germline assignment: CDR1 MGHDK and CDR2 SYGVNS. This CDR3 is 13 amino acids long. The CDR3 sequence: CASSSGVSLPLHF. The CDR3 DNA follows: TGTGCCAGCTCTTCAGGGGTTAGTTTACCCCTCCACTTT.

This sequence joins TRBV19 and TRBJ1-1; D ambiguous. The CDR3 sequence is 13 residues long. Germline CDR1 LNHDA, CDR2 SQIVND (reference sequence). V lost 0 bases to trimming and J lost 1 base, with 3 bases between them. CDR3 bases: TGTGCCAGTAGTATAGACAAGAACACTGAAGCTTTCTTT. Its translation is CASSIDKNTEAFF.

The chain joins TRBV2 to TRBJ2-2; D gene uncertain. Germline loops: CDR1 SNHLY, CDR2 FYNNEI. This CDR3 region has 14 residues. V was clipped by 8 bases and J by 2 bases, with 12 bases between them. The CDR3 nucleotides read TGTGCCAGCCTCTGGTCCCCAAACACCGGGGAGCTGTTTTTT. Protein product: CASLWSPNTGELFF. The variable domain in full, with the rest retrieved from reference TRBV2 and TRBJ2-2, is EPEVTQTPSHQVTQMGQEVILRCVPISNHLYFYWYRQILGQKVEFLVSFYNNEISEKSEIFDDQFSVERPDGSNFTLKIRSTKLEDSAMYFCASLWSPNTGELFFGEGSRLTVL.

This clone has a handful of counts. This chain links TRBV15 with TRBJ1-1, with a tentative D call TRBD1 (5 bases). The CDR3 loop spans 15 amino acids. Trimming shortened V by 1 base and J by 2 bases, and 11 bases separated the two germline ends. Germline CDR1 reads LNHNV; CDR2 reads YYDKDF (reference sequence). CDR3 loop: CATSRGSGANTEAFF. CDR3 in DNA: TGTGCCACCAGCAGAGGGTCTGGGGCCAACACTGAAGCTTTCTTT.

The chain joins TRBV9 to TRBJ2-1, with 10 bases aligning to TRBD1. The CDR3 has 18 residues. Germline values: CDR1 SGDLS, CDR2 YYNGEE. The trim removed 0 bases at V and 2 bases at J, leaving 8 bases unmatched. The CDR3 bases are TGTGCCAGCAGCGTAGGTCCCTCCGGGACAGGGGCCTACAATGAGCAGTTCTTC. This translates into CASSVGPSGTGAYNEQFF. Full variable domain (outside the CDR3, taken from reference TRBV9 and TRBJ2-1): DSGVTQTPKHLITATGQRVTLRCSPRSGDLSVYWYQQSLDQGLQFLIQYYNGEERAKGNILERFSAQQFPDLHSELNLSSLELGDSALYFCASSVGPSGTGAYNEQFFGPGTRLTVL.

The chain couples TRBV10-1 to TRBJ1-1, with 8 bases matching TRBD1. V shed 11 bases and J 3 bases; nucleotides not matched to a gene: 26. This CDR3 has 19 amino acids. CDR1 and CDR2 from the germline V gene are WNHNN and SYGVQD (reference sequence). The CDR3 region has the DNA TGCGCCCTCCTTCTCCATCCCAGGGGGCAACCAGGTTGGGACACTGAAGCTTTCTTT. Protein product: CALLLHPRGQPGWDTEAFF.

The chain carries TRBV6-5 and TRBJ1-6, with D perhaps matching TRBD1 (6 bases). The CDR3 has 15 residues. The ends were cut back, 5 bases at V and 9 bases at J, with 17 bases in the middle. Germline loops: CDR1 MNHEY, CDR2 SVGAGI. This CDR3 reads CASSPQPQGTSPLHF. The CDR3 DNA reads as TGTGCCAGCAGTCCCCAACCACAGGGAACTTCACCCCTCCACTTT.

This clone has a handful of counts. The chain carries TRBV19 and TRBJ1-6; D call uncertain. Germline V lookup: CDR1 LNHDA, CDR2 SQIVND (reference sequence). The CDR3 extends over 15 amino acids. Trimming removed 0 bases from V and 5 bases from J, with 8 bases in between. CDR3 protein: CASSIDQANNSPLHF. CDR3 DNA: TGTGCCAGTAGTATAGACCAGGCTAATAATTCACCCCTCCACTTT.

The V gene is TRBV30, the J gene TRBJ2-1; 8 bases are shared with TRBD2. Germline CDR1 GTSNPN, CDR2 SVGIG (reference sequence). This CDR3 comprises 14 residues. The V gene end was trimmed by 5 bases and the J gene end by 6 bases; junction bases not matched to a gene: 9. In DNA form, the CDR3 reads TGTGCCTGGCAGAACCGGGGGGGCTCCAATGAGCAGTTCTTC. Translating gives CAWQNRGGSNEQFF.

The J gene is TRBJ2-7, the V gene TRBV19, with D possibly being TRBD1 or TRBD2 (5 bases each). Germline CDR1 reads LNHDA; CDR2 reads SQIVND (reference sequence). The CDR3 has 15 residues. Deletions cut 4 bases from V and 2 bases from J, with 15 bases between. The CDR3 nucleotides are TGTGCCAGTAGTAAGGGGAGCAGGGATCCCTACGAGCAGTACTTC. This sequence encodes CASSKGSRDPYEQYF.

The V gene is TRBV25-1, the J gene TRBJ2-7; 9 bases fit TRBD1. The V and J ends lost 5 bases and 0 bases, in that order; junction bases with no gene match: 5. Germline lookup yields CDR1 MGHDK and CDR2 SYGVNS. This CDR3 contains 15 residues. This chain's CDR3 is CASSTRTGVSYEQYF. The CDR3 nucleotides are TGTGCCAGCAGTACCCGGACAGGGGTCTCCTACGAGCAGTACTTC.